Below, 8 T cell receptor beta chains from the same sample are listed, as sequenced in a study of blood T cell repertoires in COVID-19. Generated by immunoSEQ multiplex PCR, the TCRdb table keeps only in-frame clones and is missing some. The table records some 220,000 clones, around 84% of them present only once. The sequencing input was peripheral blood. These receptors originate from a woman of 80 years or more with active or convalescent COVID-19.

The chain links TRBV5-4 to TRBJ1-1; TRBD1 agrees at 7 bases. The CDR3 runs to 13 residues. The V gene's germline CDR1 is SGHNT and CDR2 YYREEE (reference sequence). J was trimmed by 10 bases and V by 0 bases; bases with no gene match: 6. The CDR3 coding sequence is TGTGCCAGCAGCTTGGAACAGGGGATGGGAGCTTTCTTT. Its protein product is CASSLEQGMGAFF.

The V and J genes are TRBV5-6 and TRBJ1-4; D uncertain. CDR3 length equals 15 residues. V lost 0 bases and J lost 5, with 11 bases in between. Germline assignment: CDR1 SGHDT and CDR2 YYEEEE. This chain's CDR3 is CASSLAGGKNEKLFF. As DNA, the CDR3 is TGTGCCAGCAGCTTGGCTGGCGGAAAGAATGAAAAACTGTTTTTT.

In this sample, this clone turned up once. V usage is TRBV19 and J usage is TRBJ1-5, with TRBD1 identical over 8 bases. Looked up from germline, CDR1 is LNHDA and CDR2 is SQIVND (reference sequence). This CDR3 has 14 amino acids. V shed 7 bases and J 4 bases; nucleotides not matched to a gene: 6. CDR3 nucleotide sequence: TGTGCCAGTACCCACCACAGGGGGAATCAGCCCCAGCATTTT. Its protein product is CASTHHRGNQPQHF.

CDR3 nucleotide sequence: TGTGCCAGCGGGGGGGTTATCGGAGGATCGTGGCAAGAGACCCAGTACTTC. Its translation: CASGGVIGGSWQETQYF. This sequence joins TRBV7-6 and TRBJ2-5, with TRBD2 identical over 7 bases. The CDR3 has 17 residues. With 8 bases clipped from V and 2 bases from J, the junction kept 17 bases outside the gene matches. In germline, CDR1 is SGHVS, CDR2 FNYEAQ. Using reference TRBV7-6 and TRBJ2-5 for the parts outside the CDR3, the full variable domain is GAGVSQSPRYKVTKRGQDVALRCDPISGHVSLYWYRQALGQGPEFLTYFNYEAQQDKSGLPNDRFSAERPEGSISTLTIQRTEQRDSAMYRCASGGVIGGSWQETQYFGPGTRLLVL.

This sequence joins TRBV12-3 or TRBV12-4 and TRBJ2-4, with D possibly TRBD2 on 7 matching bases. V lost 6 bases and J 7 bases, leaving 13 bases between the germline ends. The CDR3 runs to 13 residues. CDR3 nucleotide sequence: TGTGCCAGCAGCACGAGGGGGGGTAACATTCAGTACTTC. Encoded protein: CASSTRGGNIQYF.

The chain recombines TRBV29-1 with TRBJ2-7, with 11 bases lining up with TRBD2. The V segment lost 5 bases and the J segment 7 bases; nucleotides outside the gene matches: 13. The CDR3 runs 15 residues. Germline CDR1 and CDR2: SQVTM and ANQGSEA. The CDR3 region is CSVRSPSGRLGEQYF. The CDR3 DNA sequence: TGCAGCGTTCGAAGTCCTAGCGGGAGGTTAGGAGAGCAGTACTTC.

The J gene is TRBJ1-2, the V gene TRBV6-2 or TRBV6-3, with D unresolved. This CDR3 region has 13 residues. With 6 bases removed from V and 1 base from J, the gap between germline ends came to 9 bases. Germline V lookup: CDR1 MNHEY, CDR2 SVGEGT. CDR3 sequence: CASSISGNYGYTF. The CDR3 nucleotides are TGTGCCAGCAGCATAAGCGGTAACTATGGCTACACCTTC.

This chain uses TRBV2 with TRBJ1-2; possible D gene TRBD1, 6 bases. Deletions cut 8 bases from V and 7 bases from J, with 23 bases between. The germline V gene encodes CDR1 SNHLY and CDR2 FYNNEI. The CDR3 length is 15 residues. The CDR3 nucleotides are TGTGCCAGCGAAAGAACAGGACAGAGGACTTCTGGCTACACCTTC. Its protein product is CASERTGQRTSGYTF.